The TCR beta chain under discussion was sequenced for a study of blood T cell repertoires in COVID-19. Whole-study context: Sites across the United States, Italy and Spain contributed samples from acute and convalescent COVID-19.

From germline, CDR1 is MNHEY and CDR2 SVGEGT. V was shortened by 5 bases and J by 3 bases, with 10 bases between the two germline ends. The CDR3 sequence is 13 residues long. Source study methods: By means of reference gene primer amplification, nucleated cell counts were estimated. Sequencing was performed with immunoSEQ multiplex PCR; in TCRdb, only in-frame clones are kept and a portion is missing. That table is the source of V, J and clone size, and D and trimming were worked out from the DNA. The top ten clones hold 6% to 8% of a sample with roughly 350,000 clones, approximately 91% of them seen once. This clone appeared once.

The V and J genes are TRBV6-2 or TRBV6-3 and TRBJ1-1; D possibly corresponds to TRBD1 (6 bases). Sequencing input: peripheral blood. The clonotype comes from a woman in her 70s with COVID-19, enrolled during active disease. CDR3 DNA sequence: TGTGCCAGCAGTAAACAGGGATACACTGAAGCTTTCTTT. Amino acid sequence: CASSKQGYTEAFF.